This T cell receptor beta chain was identified in a study of shared clonotypes between healthy human individuals. Study-level results: The rarefaction results pointed to incomplete sorted-subset sequencing despite large depth. Approximately 4.6% of naive CD4 clonotypes were shared across several donors.

Trimming stripped 5 bases from V and 6 bases from J, with 17 bases between. CDR3 length: 14 amino acids. Germline loops: CDR1 SQVTM, CDR2 ANQGSEA. Assay execution proceeded at the deep level. Profiled with immunoSEQ multiplex PCR; TCRdb holds only in-frame clones, not every one. Of more than 90,000 clones detected, 67% appear once; the ten largest clones hold less than 50%. Concerning this clone itself: Antigen: not known.

The receptor's source is a man aged 25 to 40 in good health. This chain uses TRBV29-1 with TRBJ2-1; D assignment may be TRBD1 or TRBD2 (5 bases each). Sample: memory CD8+ T cells sorted from blood. Noted subset: CD45RO+ cells pooled with CCR7-negative TemRA cells. CDR3 sequence (DNA): TGCAGCGTTTCTTTTTTCTCGGGGACCAATGAGCAGTTCTTC. Amino acids: CSVSFFSGTNEQFF.